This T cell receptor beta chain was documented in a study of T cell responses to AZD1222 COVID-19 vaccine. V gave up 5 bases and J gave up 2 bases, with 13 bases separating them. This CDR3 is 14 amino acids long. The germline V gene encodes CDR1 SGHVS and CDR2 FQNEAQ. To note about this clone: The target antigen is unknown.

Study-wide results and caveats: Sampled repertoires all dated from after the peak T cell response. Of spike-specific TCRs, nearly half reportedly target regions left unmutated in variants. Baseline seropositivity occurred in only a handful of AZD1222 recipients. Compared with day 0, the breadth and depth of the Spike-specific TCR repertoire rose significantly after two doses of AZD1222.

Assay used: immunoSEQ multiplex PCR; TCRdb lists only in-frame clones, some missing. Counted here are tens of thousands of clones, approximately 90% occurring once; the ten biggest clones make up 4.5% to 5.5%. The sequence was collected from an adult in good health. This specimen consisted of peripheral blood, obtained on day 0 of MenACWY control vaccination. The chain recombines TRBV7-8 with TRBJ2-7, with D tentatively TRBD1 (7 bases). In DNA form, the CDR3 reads TGTGCCAGCAGCGCGGGACAGTATACCTACGAGCAGTACTTC. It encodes CASSAGQYTYEQYF.